The rows below give T cell receptor beta chains drawn from one sample of a study of long-term antiretroviral therapy in people with HIV. Libraries were prepared by immunoSEQ multiplex PCR; TCRdb keeps only in-frame clonotypes and omits some of them. This sample has about 34,000 clones; nearly 90% occur once, and the top ten carry 10% to 15%. The source was unsorted PBMCs, collected 1.1 years after starting antiretroviral therapy. These receptors were collected from a man between 18 and 29 years old with HIV. Each CDR3 is given with its conserved first and last residue. The order of the fields is J gene, V gene, clone size, CDR3 protein. Clone sizes are given selectively: once, few, many, or a class where the clone is expanded.

J gene: TRBJ1-3; V gene: TRBV19; clone size: NA; CDR3 protein: CASSVAGNTIYF
J gene: TRBJ1-2; V gene: TRBV13; clone size: NA; CDR3 protein: CASSLDRQPQGNYGYTF
J gene: TRBJ1-2; V gene: TRBV30; clone size: NA; CDR3 protein: CAWSAGQNYGYTF
J gene: TRBJ2-5; V gene: TRBV5-4; clone size: NA; CDR3 protein: CASSQGSSGGAGETQYF
J gene: TRBJ2-1; V gene: TRBV19; clone size: NA; CDR3 protein: CASSIDGGARIGSGNEQFF
J gene: TRBJ2-3; V gene: TRBV11-2; clone size: NA; CDR3 protein: CASSLLLAGGLTDTQYF
J gene: TRBJ2-7; V gene: TRBV27; clone size: NA; CDR3 protein: CASSYPPPGYSYEQYF
J gene: TRBJ2-1; V gene: TRBV5-1; clone size: NA; CDR3 protein: CASRNIQGVTWQFF
J gene: TRBJ2-7; V gene: TRBV7-6; clone size: NA; CDR3 protein: CASSPQGTSGSYEQYF
J gene: TRBJ1-5; V gene: TRBV19; clone size: few; CDR3 protein: CASSMIGEGQPQHF
J gene: TRBJ1-2; V gene: TRBV5-4; clone size: NA; CDR3 protein: CASSPGQPKVGYGYTF
J gene: TRBJ2-5; V gene: TRBV28; clone size: NA; CDR3 protein: CASSSTGTGETQYF
J gene: TRBJ1-1; V gene: TRBV28; clone size: NA; CDR3 protein: CASTPPRGQDTEAFF
J gene: TRBJ2-3; V gene: TRBV7-9; clone size: NA; CDR3 protein: CASESRGTDTQYF
J gene: TRBJ1-5; V gene: TRBV27; clone size: NA; CDR3 protein: CASSLSSNQPQHF
J gene: TRBJ1-2; V gene: TRBV2; clone size: NA; CDR3 protein: CASPGGRRGYTF
J gene: TRBJ1-4; V gene: TRBV5-6; clone size: few; CDR3 protein: CASSSDRIEKLFF
J gene: TRBJ1-4; V gene: TRBV30; clone size: NA; CDR3 protein: CAWRRQGADEKLFF
J gene: TRBJ2-3; V gene: TRBV19; clone size: NA; CDR3 protein: CASTHWASGSSTDTQYF
J gene: TRBJ2-1; V gene: TRBV2; clone size: NA; CDR3 protein: CARTPGTVYNEQFF
J gene: TRBJ2-3; V gene: TRBV4-1; clone size: once; CDR3 protein: CASSQSRTSTDTQYF
J gene: TRBJ1-5; V gene: TRBV6-5; clone size: NA; CDR3 protein: CASSPRIGNQPQHF
J gene: TRBJ1-3; V gene: TRBV4-1; clone size: NA; CDR3 protein: CASSQDPTVGNTIYF
J gene: TRBJ1-6; V gene: TRBV29-1; clone size: NA; CDR3 protein: CSVKGQGVNSPLHF
J gene: TRBJ1-1; V gene: TRBV30; clone size: NA; CDR3 protein: CAWSSGTGGEAFF
J gene: TRBJ1-3; V gene: TRBV27; clone size: NA; CDR3 protein: CASSLWGEPRGTIYF
J gene: TRBJ2-1; V gene: TRBV7-7; clone size: NA; CDR3 protein: CASSLGTSGGGEQFF
J gene: TRBJ2-2; V gene: TRBV19; clone size: NA; CDR3 protein: CASSTQGIKKLFF
J gene: TRBJ2-7; V gene: TRBV2; clone size: NA; CDR3 protein: CASSEQGPSYEQYF
J gene: TRBJ1-5; V gene: TRBV4-1; clone size: few; CDR3 protein: CASSQETDSNQPQHF
J gene: TRBJ2-3; V gene: TRBV7-2; clone size: NA; CDR3 protein: CASSLRKLAGGPTDTQYF
J gene: TRBJ1-4; V gene: TRBV5-1; clone size: NA; CDR3 protein: CASSVTGTVDEKLFF
J gene: TRBJ1-2; V gene: TRBV6-1; clone size: NA; CDR3 protein: CASRQVQVLYGYTF
J gene: TRBJ1-5; V gene: TRBV18; clone size: NA; CDR3 protein: CASSRSDRQGGQPQHF
J gene: TRBJ1-2; V gene: TRBV28; clone size: NA; CDR3 protein: CASSFLPGQGNYGYTF
J gene: TRBJ2-1; V gene: TRBV18; clone size: NA; CDR3 protein: CASSPWDPPLSTNEQFF
J gene: TRBJ1-1; V gene: TRBV6-5; clone size: NA; CDR3 protein: CASSYERTVNTEAFF
J gene: TRBJ2-7; V gene: TRBV28; clone size: NA; CDR3 protein: CASSLCTNRVTYEQYF
J gene: TRBJ1-1; V gene: TRBV28; clone size: NA; CDR3 protein: CASSPFGRTEAFF
J gene: TRBJ1-3; V gene: TRBV18; clone size: NA; CDR3 protein: CASSQDRAGNTIYF